The 10 T cell receptor beta chains reported below all come from one sample, sequenced in a study of control samples from healthy donors and cancer patients (dated by TCRdb to 2020 to 2022). Receptor libraries were prepared by the immunoSEQ multiplex PCR assay. TCRdb took over this immuneACCESS table, retaining in-frame rearrangements with V and J assigned. Such tables are incomplete; in checked studies, under half of the missing clones stem from an unresolved V gene, and the remainder is unexplained. This sample is represented by over 100,000 clones; roughly 90% of them were singletons. The ten largest clones take up around 2.1% of the sample. Sequencing was performed on blood. These receptors originate from a woman aged 45-65 years in good health.

V usage is TRBV19 and J usage is TRBJ1-5, with unresolved D. The CDR3 totals 14 residues. Germline assignment: CDR1 LNHDA and CDR2 SQIVND (reference sequence). V lost 6 bases and J lost 7, with 16 bases in between. The CDR3 loop reads CASSLGLTGQPQHF. In DNA form, the CDR3 reads TGTGCCAGTAGCCTAGGGTTAACGGGGCAGCCCCAGCATTTT.

The chain carries TRBV2 and TRBJ2-1; possible D gene TRBD1, 5 bases. Germline CDR1 and CDR2: SNHLY and FYNNEI. The CDR3 consists of 13 residues. The V and J ends lost 6 bases and 4 bases respectively, with 10 bases between them. Here the CDR3 DNA reads TGTGCCAGCAGCGTGACAGATTACAATGAGCAGTTCTTC. This gives the protein CASSVTDYNEQFF.

This sequence joins TRBV11-3 and TRBJ2-3, with 8 bases identical to TRBD1. This CDR3 has 14 amino acids. V trimming: 5 bases; J trimming: 5 bases; junction bases outside the gene matches: 6. Germline V gives CDR1 SGHNT, CDR2 YENEEA. Here the CDR3 DNA reads TGTGCCAGCAGCACGGGACAGGTAGGAGATACGCAGTATTTT. As protein: CASSTGQVGDTQYF.

The gene calls are TRBV13 and TRBJ2-7; 10 bases line up with TRBD1. Germline values: CDR1 PRHDT, CDR2 FYEKMQ (reference sequence). The CDR3 extends over 14 amino acids. V dropped 5 bases and J dropped 2; count of bases not matched to a gene: 3. Here the CDR3 reads CASSTGQGAYEQYF. Written as DNA, the CDR3 is TGTGCCAGCAGCACAGGACAGGGGGCCTACGAGCAGTACTTC.

A note on this clone: A read error may account for a junction end that differs from germline. The chain links TRBV6-1 to TRBJ2-3, with 7 bases identical to TRBD1. CDR1 and CDR2 from the germline V gene are MNHNS and SASEGT. The CDR3 runs to 12 residues. The CDR3, as DNA: TGTGCCAGCAGTGATAGAGACAGGGTTAAAAATTTT. It yields the protein CASSDRDRVKNF.

This chain connects TRBV18 to TRBJ1-3; 7 nucleotides line up with TRBD1. Germline V lookup: CDR1 KGHSH, CDR2 LQKENI. There are 15 residues in the CDR3. The V and J ends lost 0 bases and 6 bases, in that order; junction bases with no gene match: 5. CDR3: CASSPPTGFANTIYF. CDR3 nucleotide sequence: TGTGCCAGCTCACCACCGACAGGGTTCGCAAACACCATATATTTT.

This chain joins TRBV9 and TRBJ1-6; the D gene is possibly TRBD1 (5 bases). Germline V CDR1 and CDR2: SGDLS, YYNGEE. V lost 3 bases and J 6 bases, leaving 13 bases between the germline ends. The CDR3 extends over 15 amino acids. This CDR3 is CASSAGGRGNSPLHF. The CDR3 DNA reads as TGTGCCAGCAGCGCTGGGGGGAGGGGTAATTCACCCCTCCACTTT.

The chain employs TRBV7-9 and TRBJ2-1; either TRBD1 or TRBD2 may fit D (5 bases each). Germline V gene data show CDR1 as SEHNR and CDR2 as FQNEAQ (reference sequence). Trimming pared 5 bases from V and 5 bases from J, leaving 13 bases between. The length of the CDR3 is 14 residues. The CDR3 DNA sequence: TGTGCCAGCAGCGGATCCGGGACCGACAATGAGCAGTTCTTC. Residues: CASSGSGTDNEQFF.

The chain employs TRBV5-1 and TRBJ2-3, with TRBD2 matching over 12 bases. The CDR3 totals 17 residues. V lost 5 bases and J lost 3; bases outside the gene matches: 10. Germline V gives CDR1 SGHRS, CDR2 YFSETQ. The CDR3 protein is CASSTGLAGRKTDTQYF. CDR3 nucleotide sequence: TGCGCCAGCAGTACTGGACTAGCGGGACGCAAAACAGATACGCAGTATTTT. Full variable domain (missing parts from reference TRBV5-1 and TRBJ2-3): KAGVTQTPRYLIKTRGQQVTLSCSPISGHRSVSWYQQTPGQGLQFLFEYFSETQRNKGNFPGRFSGRQFSNSRSEMNVSTLELGDSALYLCASSTGLAGRKTDTQYFGPGTRLTVL.

The V gene is TRBV15, the J gene TRBJ2-5; D is ambiguous. The CDR3 spans 15 residues. Per the germline V gene, CDR1 is LNHNV and CDR2 is YYDKDF (reference sequence). V lost 0 bases and J lost 3, with 11 bases in between. CDR3 nucleotides: TGTGCCACCAGCAGAGATCCGCAGAATGAAGAGACCCAGTACTTC. Translating it yields CATSRDPQNEETQYF.